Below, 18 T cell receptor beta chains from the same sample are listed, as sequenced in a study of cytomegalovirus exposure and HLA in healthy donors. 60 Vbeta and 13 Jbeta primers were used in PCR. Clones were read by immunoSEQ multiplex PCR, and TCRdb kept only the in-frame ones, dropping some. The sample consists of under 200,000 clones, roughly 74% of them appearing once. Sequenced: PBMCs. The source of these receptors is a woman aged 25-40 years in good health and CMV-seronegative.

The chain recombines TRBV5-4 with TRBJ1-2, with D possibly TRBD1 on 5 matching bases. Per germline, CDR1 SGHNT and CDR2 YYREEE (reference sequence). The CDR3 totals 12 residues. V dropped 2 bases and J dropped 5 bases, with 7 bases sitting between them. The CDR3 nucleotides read TGTGCCAGCAGCTTTAAGGGGTATGGCTACACCTTC. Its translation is CASSFKGYGYTF.

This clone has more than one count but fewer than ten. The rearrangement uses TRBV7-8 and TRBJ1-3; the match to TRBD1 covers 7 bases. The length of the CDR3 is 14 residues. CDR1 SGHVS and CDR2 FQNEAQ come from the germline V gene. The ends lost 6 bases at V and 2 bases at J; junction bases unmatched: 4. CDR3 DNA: TGTGCCAGCAGGGAAGACAGGGCTGGAAACACCATATATTTT. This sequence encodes CASREDRAGNTIYF.

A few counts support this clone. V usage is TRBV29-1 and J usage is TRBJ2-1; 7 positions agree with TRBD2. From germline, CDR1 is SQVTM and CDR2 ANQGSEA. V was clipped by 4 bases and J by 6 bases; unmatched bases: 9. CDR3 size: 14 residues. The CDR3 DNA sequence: TGCAGCGTTGTCGGGCCCGGGGGGAGCAATGAGCAGTTCTTC. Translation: CSVVGPGGSNEQFF.

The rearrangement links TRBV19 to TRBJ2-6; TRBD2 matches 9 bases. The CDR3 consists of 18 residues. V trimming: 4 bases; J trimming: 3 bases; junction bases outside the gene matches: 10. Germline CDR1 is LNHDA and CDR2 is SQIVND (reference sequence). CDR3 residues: CASSSQRGRAFGANVLTF. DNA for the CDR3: TGTGCCAGTAGTAGCCAGCGCGGGAGGGCCTTTGGGGCCAACGTCCTGACTTTC.

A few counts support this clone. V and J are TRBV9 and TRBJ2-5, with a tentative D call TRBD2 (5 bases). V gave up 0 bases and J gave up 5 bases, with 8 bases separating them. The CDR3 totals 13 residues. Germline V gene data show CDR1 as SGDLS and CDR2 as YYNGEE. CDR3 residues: CASSVGGVETQYF. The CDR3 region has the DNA TGTGCCAGCAGCGTAGGGGGAGTTGAGACCCAGTACTTC.

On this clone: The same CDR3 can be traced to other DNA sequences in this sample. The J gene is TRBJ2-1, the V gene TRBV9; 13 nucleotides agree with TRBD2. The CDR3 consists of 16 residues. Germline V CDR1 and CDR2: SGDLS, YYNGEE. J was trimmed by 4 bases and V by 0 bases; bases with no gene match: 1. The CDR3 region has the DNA TGTGCCAGCAGCGTAGGACTAGCGGGAGGATACAATGAGCAGTTCTTC. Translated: CASSVGLAGGYNEQFF.

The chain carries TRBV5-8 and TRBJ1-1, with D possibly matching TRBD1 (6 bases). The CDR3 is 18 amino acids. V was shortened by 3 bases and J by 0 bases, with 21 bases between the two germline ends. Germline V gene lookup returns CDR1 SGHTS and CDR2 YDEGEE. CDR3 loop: CASSWGQGQTLMNTEAFF. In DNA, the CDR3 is TGTGCCAGCAGCTGGGGACAAGGTCAAACGCTTATGAACACTGAAGCTTTCTTT.

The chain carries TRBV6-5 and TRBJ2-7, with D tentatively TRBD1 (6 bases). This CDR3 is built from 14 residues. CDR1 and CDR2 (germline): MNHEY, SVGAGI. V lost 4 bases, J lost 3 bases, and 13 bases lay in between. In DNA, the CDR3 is TGTGCCAGCAGTTTTCAGGGGCCGCGCTACGAGCAGTACTTC. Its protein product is CASSFQGPRYEQYF.

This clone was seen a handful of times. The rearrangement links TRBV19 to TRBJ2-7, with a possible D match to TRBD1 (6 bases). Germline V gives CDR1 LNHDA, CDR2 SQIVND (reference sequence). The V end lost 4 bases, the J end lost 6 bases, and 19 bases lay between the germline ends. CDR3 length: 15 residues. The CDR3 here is CASSTALGTSGEQYF. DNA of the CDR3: TGTGCCAGTAGTACCGCACTCGGGACATCCGGCGAGCAGTACTTC.

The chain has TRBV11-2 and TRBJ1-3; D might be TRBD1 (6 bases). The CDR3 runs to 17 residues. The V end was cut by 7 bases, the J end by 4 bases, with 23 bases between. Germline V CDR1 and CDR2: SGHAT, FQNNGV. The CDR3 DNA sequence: TGTGCCAGCACCCAGGGTTTGTTGGGGGCGCGGGGAAACACCATATATTTT. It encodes CASTQGLLGARGNTIYF.

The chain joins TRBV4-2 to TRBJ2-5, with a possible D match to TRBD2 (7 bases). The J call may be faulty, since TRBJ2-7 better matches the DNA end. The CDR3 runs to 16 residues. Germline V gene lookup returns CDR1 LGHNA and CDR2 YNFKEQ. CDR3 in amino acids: CASSPAMGAGAREQYF. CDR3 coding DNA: TGTGCCAGCAGCCCCGCCATGGGGGCGGGAGCTCGCGAGCAGTACTTC.

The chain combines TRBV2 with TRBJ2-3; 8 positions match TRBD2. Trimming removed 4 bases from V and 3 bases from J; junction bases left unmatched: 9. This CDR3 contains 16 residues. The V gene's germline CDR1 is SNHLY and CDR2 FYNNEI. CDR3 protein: CASSVEAGLGTDTQYF. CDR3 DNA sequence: TGTGCCAGCAGTGTAGAAGCGGGACTAGGGACAGATACGCAGTATTTT.

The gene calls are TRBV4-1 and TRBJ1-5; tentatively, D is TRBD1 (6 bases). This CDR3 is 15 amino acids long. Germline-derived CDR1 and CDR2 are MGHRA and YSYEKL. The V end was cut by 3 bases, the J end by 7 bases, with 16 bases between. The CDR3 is CASSHGGAGAQPQHF. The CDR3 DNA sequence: TGCGCCAGCAGCCATGGGGGGGCAGGGGCGCAGCCCCAGCATTTT.

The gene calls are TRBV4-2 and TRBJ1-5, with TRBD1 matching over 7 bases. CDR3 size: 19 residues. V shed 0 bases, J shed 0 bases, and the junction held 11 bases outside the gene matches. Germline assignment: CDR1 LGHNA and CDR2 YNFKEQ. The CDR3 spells CASSQDQGVLGDSNQPQHF. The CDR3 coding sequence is TGTGCCAGCAGCCAAGACCAGGGGGTCCTCGGGGATAGCAATCAGCCCCAGCATTTT.

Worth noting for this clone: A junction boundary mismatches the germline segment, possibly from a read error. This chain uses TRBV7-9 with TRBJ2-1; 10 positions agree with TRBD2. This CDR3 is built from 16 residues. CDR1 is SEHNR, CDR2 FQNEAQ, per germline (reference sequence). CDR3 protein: CSSSPKGLAFNNEQFF. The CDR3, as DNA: TGTTCCAGCAGCCCCAAGGGACTAGCGTTTAACAATGAGCAGTTCTTC.

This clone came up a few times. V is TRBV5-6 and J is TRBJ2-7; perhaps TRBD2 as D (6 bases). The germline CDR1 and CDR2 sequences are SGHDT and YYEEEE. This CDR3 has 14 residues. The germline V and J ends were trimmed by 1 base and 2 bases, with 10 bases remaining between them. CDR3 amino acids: CASSLWGGAYEQYF. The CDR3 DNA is TGTGCCAGCAGCTTGTGGGGCGGGGCCTACGAGCAGTACTTC.

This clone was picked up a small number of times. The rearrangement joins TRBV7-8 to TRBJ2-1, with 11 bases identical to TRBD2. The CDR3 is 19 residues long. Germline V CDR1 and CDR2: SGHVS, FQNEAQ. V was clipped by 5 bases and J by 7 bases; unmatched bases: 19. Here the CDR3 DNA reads TGTGCCAGCAGCGAATTACGAATATTAGCGGGAGGGGGTACTAATGAGCAGTTCTTC. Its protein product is CASSELRILAGGGTNEQFF.

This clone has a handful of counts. The DNA for the CDR3 is TGTGCCTGGAGCGAGGAGAGCTCTGGAAACACCATATATTTT. Its translation: CAWSEESSGNTIYF. The rearrangement uses TRBV30 and TRBJ1-3; no clear D gene. The V gene lost 3 bases and the J gene lost 0 bases, with 9 bases spanning the gap. The V gene's germline CDR1 is GTSNPN and CDR2 SVGIG (reference sequence). The length of the CDR3 is 14 residues. The full variable domain, with the rest looked up from reference TRBV30 and TRBJ1-3, is SQTIHQWPATLVQPVGSPLSLECTVEGTSNPNLYWYRQAAGRGLQLLFYSVGIGQISSEVPQNLSASRPQDRQFILSSKKLLLSDSGFYLCAWSEESSGNTIYFGEGSWLTVV.